This TCR beta chain came from a study of beta chain features in type 1 diabetes. Study-wide points: Researchers report that Type 1 diabetes patients had moderately but significantly shorter TCRB CDR3s across all four CD4+ subsets.

Blood was collected once per donor into heparin, averaging about 116 mL. CD45RO/CCR7/CD25/CD127/CD95/CD27 sorting isolated CD4+ naive, central memory, regulatory and stem cell-like memory cells. Expressed TCRB transcripts were sequenced after all isolated RNA was converted to cDNA. Repertoires were generated with immunoSEQ multiplex PCR, while TCRdb's copy carries only in-frame clones and drops some. Among roughly 14,000 clones listed, approximately 68% were seen once. A note on this clone: Its cognate antigen is unknown.

The source material was stem cell memory CD4+ T cells from blood. This TCR derives from a woman aged 18 to 35 with type 1 diabetes.

The CDR3 DNA is TGTGCCAGCAGCTTGGTAACGGTAGTTGCCAAAAACATTCAGTACTTC. This encodes CASSLVTVVAKNIQYF. The chain is built from TRBV5-6 and TRBJ2-4; no definite D call. CDR1 is SGHDT, CDR2 YYEEEE, per germline. The CDR3 extends over 16 amino acids. V lost 0 bases and J lost 1, with 11 bases in between.